Listed below are T cell receptor beta chains from one sample, sequenced in a study of T-cell memory formation after mild COVID-19. TCRdb processed the 5' RACE reads anew with MiXCR; each CDR3 protein has one entry. The profile shows 250,000 to 300,000 distinct CDR3 sequences, 16% of them singletons. Source material: PBMCs or a T cell subset sorted from them (not recorded which). The origin of the receptors is a man between 18 and 35 years old who had mild COVID-19 (a few samples of this study predate the infection). Cell type and time point are not known. Each CDR3 is given with its conserved first and last residue. The order of the fields is clone size, J gene, D gene, V gene, CDR3 protein, CDR3 DNA. The D gene is left open where the match is weak. Clone size is shown for a subset of rows, as once, few, many or a class of expanded clone.

-	TRBJ2-5	-	TRBV27	CASSRTGGEETQYF	TGTGCCAGCAGTCGAACAGGGGGGGAGGAGACCCAGTACTTC
-	TRBJ1-3	-	TRBV5-4	CASSFSYTADTIYF	TGTGCCAGCAGCTTCAGCTATACTGCGGACACCATATATTTT
-	TRBJ2-5	-	TRBV6-6	CASSIGTNQETQYF	TGTGCCAGCAGTATCGGGACAAATCAAGAGACCCAGTACTTC
-	TRBJ1-1	-	TRBV9	CASSGTGSAEAFF	TGTGCCAGCAGCGGAACAGGGTCGGCTGAAGCTTTCTTT
few	TRBJ2-1	TRBD2	TRBV20-1	CSAVTSGGVNEQFF	TGCAGTGCCGTGACTAGCGGGGGGGTAAATGAGCAGTTCTTC
few	TRBJ2-1	-	TRBV7-3	CASSLNGASSYNEQFF	TGTGCCAGCAGCTTAAATGGGGCTAGCTCCTACAATGAGCAGTTCTTC
few	TRBJ1-2	TRBD1	TRBV5-1	CASSGGTVDGGYTF	TGCGCCAGCAGCGGGGGGACAGTCGACGGCGGCTACACCTTC
-	TRBJ2-2	-	TRBV12-3/TRBV12-4	CASSLADSRTGELFF	TGTGCCAGCAGTTTGGCGGACAGCCGCACCGGGGAGCTGTTTTTT
-	TRBJ1-2	-	TRBV7-9	CASSLAASANYGYTF	TGTGCCAGCAGCTTAGCCGCGTCCGCTAACTATGGCTACACCTTC
-	TRBJ2-3	-	TRBV9	CASSAESLGTDTQYF	TGTGCCAGCAGCGCGGAGTCATTAGGGACAGATACGCAGTATTTT
few	TRBJ1-2	TRBD1	TRBV12-3/TRBV12-4	CASGSTGTGDPTF	TGTGCCAGCGGTTCAACCGGGACAGGGGATCCCACCTTC
-	TRBJ2-3	TRBD2	TRBV4-3	CASSQDPAGITDTQYF	TGCGCCAGCAGCCAAGATCCAGCGGGGATCACAGATACGCAGTATTTT
many	TRBJ2-2	-	TRBV7-3	CASSLGVGTGELFF	TGTGCCAGCAGCTTAGGGGTCGGCACCGGGGAGCTGTTTTTT
few	TRBJ1-1	TRBD1	TRBV6-5	CASRTPGTANTEAFF	TGTGCCAGCAGGACACCCGGGACAGCGAACACTGAAGCTTTCTTT
-	TRBJ2-2	-	TRBV6-1	CASRVGGESTGELFF	TGTGCCAGCAGGGTCGGGGGAGAGTCCACCGGGGAGCTGTTTTTT
few	TRBJ1-1	-	TRBV6-1	CASSPRTENTEAFF	TGTGCCAGCAGTCCCCGGACAGAGAACACTGAAGCTTTCTTT
few	TRBJ2-1	-	TRBV2	CAGKGGSSYNEQFF	TGTGCCGGTAAAGGGGGGAGCTCCTACAATGAGCAGTTCTTC
few	TRBJ2-7	-	TRBV4-1	CASSQESSSYEQYF	TGCGCCAGCAGCCAAGAAAGTAGCTCCTACGAGCAGTACTTC
few	TRBJ1-2	-	TRBV20-1	CSALSWGNYGYTF	TGCAGTGCCCTGTCGTGGGGGAACTATGGCTACACCTTC
-	TRBJ2-5	-	TRBV5-1	CASLLDGGETQYF	TGCGCCAGCCTTCTGGACGGGGGAGAGACCCAGTACTTC
-	TRBJ2-7	-	TRBV12-3/TRBV12-4	CASSGPHYEQYF	TGTGCCAGCAGCGGACCGCACTACGAGCAGTACTTC
-	TRBJ2-5	-	TRBV5-1	CDSSLRTVQETQYF	TGCGACAGCAGCTTACGGACCGTCCAAGAGACCCAGTACTTC
-	TRBJ1-2	TRBD1	TRBV12-3/TRBV12-4	CASSQTGTYGYTF	TGTGCCAGCAGTCAGACAGGGACCTATGGCTACACCTTC